This T cell receptor beta chain was observed in a study of cytomegalovirus exposure and HLA in healthy donors. Study findings and constraints: Under in vitro conditions, a few CMV-associated chains were confirmed as specific for CMV antigens. Presence/absence analyses assumed roughly uniform sequencing depth across donors. The majority of TCR sequences were rare, yet some public TCRs appeared in many donors.

Vbeta (60) and Jbeta (13) primers were used in the PCR. The assay was immunoSEQ multiplex PCR, and TCRdb's table has in-frame clones only and misses some. Of around 190,000 clones in the sample, roughly 82% were seen once. Donors showed nominal health when sampled, although they likely had unrecorded immune exposures. The CDR3 spans 15 residues. J was trimmed by 4 bases and V by 10 bases; bases with no gene match: 14. Germline V gives CDR1 LNHDA, CDR2 SQIVND (reference sequence). With regard to this clone: Its antigen is unidentified.

This chain connects TRBV19 to TRBJ1-1; TRBD1 matches 8 bases. This receptor was identified in a woman in her forties or fifties in good health and CMV-seronegative. Sequences were obtained from PBMCs. The CDR3 DNA reads TGTGCCACGTCTGACAGGGGATTGAGTGGCACTGAAGCTTTCTTT. This translates into CATSDRGLSGTEAFF.